This record looks at one T cell receptor beta chain sequence and its context. This record belongs to a study of blood T cell repertoires in COVID-19. Generated by immunoSEQ multiplex PCR, the TCRdb table keeps only in-frame clones and is missing some. The sample holds roughly 70,000 clones, approximately 80% seen once. The TCR comes from a woman in her fifties or sixties with acute or convalescent COVID-19. The sequenced material came from peripheral blood.

In DNA form, the CDR3 reads TGTGCCAGCAGGGGGACAGGGGCCGGCTACGAGCAGTACTTC. As protein: CASRGTGAGYEQYF. V usage is TRBV6-5 and J usage is TRBJ2-7; 10 bases align to TRBD1. CDR3 length: 14 amino acids. With 6 bases clipped from V and 3 bases from J, the junction kept 5 bases outside the gene matches. Germline-derived CDR1 and CDR2 are MNHEY and SVGAGI.